This TCR beta chain was observed in a study of blood T cell repertoires in COVID-19. Turning to the study itself: Both acute and convalescent COVID-19 samples were obtained from the United States, Italy and Spain. Sources were T cells, B-cell-depleted T cells, or PBMCs; the material itself was cDNA or gDNA.

As handled by the study authors: It was from reference gene primer amplification that nucleated cell counts were estimated. TCRdb's table, derived via immunoSEQ multiplex PCR, lists solely in-frame clones and lacks some. D and trimming come from the DNA, and the V and J calls and clone size come from that table. The table includes under 250,000 clones, just under 85% detected once. Germline CDR1 reads LNHDA; CDR2 reads SQIVND (reference sequence). Trimming cost V 7 bases and J 6 bases; bases outside gene matches: 15. The CDR3 is made up of 17 amino acids. The chain links TRBV19 to TRBJ2-2; TRBD1 matches at 9 bases. Material for sequencing was peripheral blood. The clonotype was recovered from a woman aged 45-65 years with active or convalescent COVID-19. For the CDR3, the DNA is TGTGCCAGTACTCGACTTCGGACAGGGGAACTACCCGGGGAGCTGTTTTTT. Its protein product is CASTRLRTGELPGELFF.